This T cell receptor (beta chain) emerged from a study of T cell repertoires in cytomegalovirus infection (dated by TCRdb to the late 2010s). Describing the broader study: Alongside well-studied HLA-B-restricted epitopes, the peptide stimulations were aimed at recently identified HLA-C-restricted CMV epitopes, whose presentation resists viral immunomodulation. Because public TCR beta signatures pointed to carriage of CMV infection together with the matching HLA type, the HLA type of each donor mattered for the analysis. The research as a whole found: The ex vivo response was dominated by HLA-C-restricted CMV-specific TCR beta clonotypes, which also provided the single most frequent clonotype in two of eight donors. Cumulative frequency of public TCR beta family members discriminated carriers of CMV infection plus the relevant HLA type in this cohort and an independent approximately 370-donor cohort.

Data came from an Illumina HiSeq 1500. Clones were called with MiXCR by TCRdb after fastp trimmed the public reads at Q25, and only in-frame beta chains were retained. Every entry covers one CDR3 protein and lists the most common genes and DNA from its rows. The sample table records 570,000 or so distinct CDR3 sequences; about 39% of these occur just once. The ten most abundant clones make up 48% of the sample. This sample's treatment or condition label indicates: in vitro stimulation with specific CMV peptide epitopes to enrich CMV-specific T cells. This clonotype was counted a few times. Its antigen is not yet known. No per-base quality is available; no much larger clone lies one base away. The clonotype comes from a human donor in good health (CMV status not recorded). Some clones in this sample may be carry-over from other donors' samples. The sample consisted of cultured PBMCs, taken from culture after CMV antigen stimulation.

In nucleotide form, the sequence is TGTGCCAGCAGCTTAGGTGCGGGGGGGGGAGAGACCCAGTACTTC. It codes for CASSLGAGGGETQYF. This chain joins TRBV7-2 to TRBJ2-5, and 9 bases in between align with TRBD2. From its cysteine to its phenylalanine, the CDR3 spans 15 amino acids. Here the CDR3 DNA is all that survives: 45 bases in frame from base 1. The germline V and J ends show losses of 1 base and 4 bases respectively, and no gene match explains 4 bases of the junction. Reading the germline V gene gives CDR1 SGHTA and CDR2 FQGNSA.